The 5 T cell receptor beta chains given below trace back to one sample, sequenced in a study of regulatory T cells in long-lasting Graves disease. TCR beta libraries were built with iRepertoire HTBI primers and Arm-PCR of CDR3 regions. Using its own MiXCR run on the multiplex PCR reads, TCRdb lists one record per CDR3 protein. Of 440,000 or so distinct CDR3 sequences detected, about 15% appear once; the ten largest clones hold around 15%. Indicated time point: newly diagnosed GD, antithyroid drugs for less than 3 months. The TCR library was prepared using RNA isolated from PBMCs. This sample also appeared in a second study, on T cells in Graves' hyperthyroidism and ophthalmopathy.

Sequenced material: peripheral blood mononuclear cells (PBMCs), taken at new diagnosis, from a patient treated with antithyroid drugs. Source of these receptors: a woman aged 30 to 39 with Graves disease.

Comments on this clonotype: A much larger clonotype is one base distant, so this may be a read error. The chain recombines TRBV3-1 with TRBJ2-1; D is uncertain. From germline, CDR1 is LGHDT and CDR2 YNNKEL (reference sequence). This CDR3 has 11 residues. CDR3 amino acids: CASSQANERFF. In DNA form, the CDR3 reads TGTGCCAGCAGCCAAGCTAATGAGCGGTTCTTC.

This clonotype was recorded at least ten times. This chain uses TRBV24-1 with TRBJ2-5; no firm D call. Trimming took off 2 bases at V and 1 base at J, with 7 bases between the two ends. CDR1 and CDR2 (germline): KGHDR, SFDVKD. The CDR3 is made up of 14 amino acids. The CDR3 nucleotides are TGTGCCACCAGTGATTACGGCAGCCAAGAGACCCAGTACTTC. Translated: CATSDYGSQETQYF.

This clonotype was observed a handful of times. J is TRBJ2-3 and V is TRBV25-1; TRBD2 agrees at 12 bases. Per germline, CDR1 MGHDK and CDR2 SYGVNS. The CDR3 is 20 residues long. V dropped 5 bases and J dropped 1; count of bases not matched to a gene: 16. DNA of the CDR3: TGTGCCAGCAGTCCCCGGGACACTACTAGCGGGAGGATAGGCACAGATACGCAGTATTTT. Protein: CASSPRDTTSGRIGTDTQYF. Based on the CDR3 plus reference TRBV25-1 and TRBJ2-3, the full variable domain is EADIYQTPRYLVIGTGKKITLECSQTMGHDKMYWYQQDPGMELHLIHYSYGVNSTEKGDLSSESTVSRIRTEHFPLTLESARPSHTSQYLCASSPRDTTSGRIGTDTQYFGPGTRLTVL.

Comment on this clonotype: The junction and the germline gene differ at one end; a read error may be behind it. The V call is TRBV7-7, the J call TRBJ2-1; D unclear. The CDR3 is made up of 14 amino acids. Germline-derived CDR1 and CDR2 are SSHAT and FNYEAQ (reference sequence). The CDR3 coding sequence is TGTGCTAGCAGCCGAGCGACCGGATACAATGAGCAGTTCTTC. Translation gives CASSRATGYNEQFF.

The chain has TRBV10-3 and TRBJ2-7; 9 bases map to TRBD2. The CDR3 consists of 12 residues. V dropped 4 bases and J dropped 7; count of bases not matched to a gene: 2. Germline CDR1 is ENHRY and CDR2 is SYGVKD. The DNA for the CDR3 is TGTGCCATCAGTGTGCGGGAGGGTGAGCAGTACTTC. The encoded protein is CAISVREGEQYF.